Below, 23 T cell receptor beta chains from the same sample are listed, as sequenced in a study of T cell repertoires in cytomegalovirus infection (dated by TCRdb to between 2017 and 2020). No antigens are known for them. TCRdb lists the instrument as Illumina HiSeq 1500. The public reads were quality trimmed at Q25 with fastp and then assembled into clones with MiXCR by TCRdb, keeping productive beta chains. Entries are consolidated by CDR3 protein sequence, retaining the most common genes and DNA. This sample has approximately 990,000 distinct CDR3 sequences in its table, and approximately 32% of those were observed once. Jointly, the top ten make up about an eighth of the sample. This specimen's treatment or condition label, per the study, means: in vitro stimulation with specific CMV peptide epitopes to enrich CMV-specific T cells. Sample: cultured CD8+ T cells from PBMCs, taken from culture after CMV antigen stimulation. These TCRs come from a human donor in good health (CMV status not recorded). Some clones in this sample may be carry-over from other donors' samples.

This clonotype was seen ten or more times. The CDR3 DNA reads TGTGCCAGCAGCCCGGACAGGGTCGGCTATGGCTACACCTTC. It encodes CASSPDRVGYGYTF. V is TRBV27 and J is TRBJ1-2; 8 positions match TRBD1. Germline V gene data show CDR1 as MNHEY and CDR2 as SMNVEV (reference sequence). V trimming: 6 bases; J trimming: 4 bases; junction bases outside the gene matches: 7. The CDR3 has 14 amino acids.

This clonotype was picked up a small number of times. The junction differs from germline at one of its ends, possibly a read error. V gene TRBV6-2 or TRBV6-3 combines with J gene TRBJ2-3; TRBD1 might be the D (5 bases). Germline V gene lookup returns CDR1 MNHEY and CDR2 SVGEGT. This CDR3 contains 12 residues. For the CDR3, the DNA is TGTGCCAGCGGTAAGACAGTACCGGCAGAGAATTTT. Translation: CASGKTVPAENF.

The chain combines TRBV5-8 with TRBJ2-1; 8 nucleotides align to TRBD2. From germline, CDR1 is SGHTS and CDR2 YDEGEE. This CDR3 is built from 13 residues. The ends lost 4 bases at V and 8 bases at J; junction bases unmatched: 5. The CDR3 nucleotides are TGTGCCAGCAGCGTGGGACTAGGGGATGAGCAGTTCTTC. The encoded protein is CASSVGLGDEQFF.

The J gene is TRBJ2-3, the V gene TRBV6-5; a possible D gene is TRBD2 (5 bases). Trimming took off 2 bases at V and 4 bases at J, with 13 bases between the two ends. Germline lookup yields CDR1 MNHEY and CDR2 SVGAGI. The CDR3 runs 15 residues. The CDR3 nucleotides read TGTGCCAGCAGTTACGCGGCTAGCTTGGCAGATACGCAGTATTTT. Protein product: CASSYAASLADTQYF.

This clonotype was seen many times. CDR3 in DNA: TGTGCCAGCAGTTTCCAGGGGGCCCCGAATGAGCAGTTCTTC. Its translation is CASSFQGAPNEQFF. The chain recombines TRBV27 with TRBJ2-1, with TRBD1 matching 8 bases. The CDR3 is made up of 14 amino acids. Germline loops: CDR1 MNHEY, CDR2 SMNVEV (reference sequence). V shed 3 bases, J shed 7 bases, and the junction held 5 bases outside the gene matches.

The chain carries TRBV4-1 and TRBJ2-2; 10 nucleotides agree with TRBD1. Trimming at V came to 6 bases and at J to 6 bases, leaving 10 bases not matched to a gene. Per germline, CDR1 MGHRA and CDR2 YSYEKL. The CDR3 covers 16 residues. CDR3 protein: CASRGRDRGFPGELFF. CDR3 bases: TGCGCCAGCAGGGGCCGGGACAGGGGTTTTCCCGGGGAGCTGTTTTTT.

The rearrangement joins TRBV6-1 to TRBJ1-2, with TRBD1 matching 8 bases. Per the germline V gene, CDR1 is MNHNS and CDR2 is SASEGT. This CDR3 contains 19 residues. Trimming took 3 bases from V and 3 from J; bases not matched to a gene: 18. Here the CDR3 reads CASSDQLQSPGQAYYGYTF. The CDR3 bases are TGTGCCAGCAGTGATCAACTTCAGTCGCCGGGACAGGCATACTATGGCTACACCTTC.

This clonotype has more than one count but fewer than ten. The gene calls are TRBV6-2 or TRBV6-3 and TRBJ1-6; no definite D call. Germline CDR1 MNHEY, CDR2 SVGEGT. Trimming removed 8 bases from V and 8 bases from J, with 16 bases in between. The CDR3 extends over 14 amino acids. This CDR3 is CASSRGRGDSPLHF. The CDR3 region has the DNA TGTGCCAGCTCTAGAGGACGGGGAGATTCACCCCTCCACTTT.

The rearrangement uses TRBV15 and TRBJ2-1; D gene ambiguous. The CDR3 loop spans 10 amino acids. Germline lookup yields CDR1 LNHNV and CDR2 YYDKDF (reference sequence). V was shortened by 5 bases and J by 9 bases, with 5 bases between the two germline ends. The CDR3 is CATSGSEQFF. The CDR3 nucleotides read TGTGCCACCAGCGGAAGTGAGCAGTTCTTC.

This clonotype was counted only a few times. The chain has TRBV19 and TRBJ2-3, with 9 bases lining up with TRBD2. The CDR3 contains 14 residues. Losses at the gene ends were 6 bases for V and 5 bases for J; bases not matched to a gene: 6. CDR1 and CDR2 from the germline V gene are LNHDA and SQIVND (reference sequence). The CDR3 region has the DNA TGTGCCAGTAGCCTGAGCGGGGGGAAAGATACGCAGTATTTT. It is translated as CASSLSGGKDTQYF.

The rearrangement links TRBV10-2 to TRBJ1-5; D is ambiguous. Germline CDR1 WSHSY, CDR2 SAAADI. This CDR3 has 12 amino acids. V dropped 7 bases and J dropped 7 bases, with 11 bases sitting between them. The CDR3 DNA sequence: TGCGCCAGCAATACGGAGGGACAGCCCCAGCATTTT. Protein: CASNTEGQPQHF.

This clonotype was observed once. The chain has TRBV20-1 and TRBJ2-1; a weak D match, TRBD2 (6 bases). The germline gives CDR1 DFQATT, CDR2 SNEGSKA (reference sequence). This CDR3 is 14 amino acids long. The V and J ends lost 1 base and 5 bases respectively, with 12 bases between them. This CDR3 is CSARGIGGDNEQFF. CDR3 bases: TGCAGTGCTAGAGGGATCGGAGGGGACAATGAGCAGTTCTTC.

In DNA, the CDR3 is TGTGCCATACCAGCTAGCGGGGAGTCAGATACGCAGTATTTT. As protein: CAIPASGESDTQYF. The gene calls are TRBV2 and TRBJ2-3, with 9 bases lining up with TRBD2. V lost 10 bases to trimming and J lost 4 bases; unmatched junction nucleotides: 9. Germline V gene sequence: CDR1 SNHLY, CDR2 FYNNEI. The CDR3 covers 14 residues.

The chain uses TRBV2 and TRBJ2-1; 7 bases are a match to TRBD2. The CDR3 extends over 13 amino acids. Trimming took 3 bases from V and 13 from J; bases not matched to a gene: 9. The germline CDR1 and CDR2 sequences are SNHLY and FYNNEI. The CDR3 spells CASSDVGLAVQFF. CDR3 coding DNA: TGTGCCAGCAGTGACGTCGGGCTAGCGGTCCAGTTCTTC.

This clonotype has a handful of counts. This chain links TRBV7-8 with TRBJ1-1, with D perhaps matching TRBD1 (5 bases). The V gene lost 3 bases and the J gene lost 0 bases, with 11 bases spanning the gap. This CDR3 spans 15 amino acids. The germline V gene has CDR1 SGHVS and CDR2 FQNEAQ. This chain's CDR3 is CASSLDNYMNTEAFF. DNA for the CDR3: TGTGCCAGCAGCTTGGACAATTACATGAACACTGAAGCTTTCTTT.

A remark on this clonotype: An end of the junction differs from the germline gene, which may be a read error. The V call is TRBV19, the J call TRBJ2-3; D unclear. CDR3 length: 15 amino acids. Looked up from germline, CDR1 is LNHDA and CDR2 is SQIVND (reference sequence). CDR3 in amino acids: CASSRAYTAPDTQYF. The CDR3 region has the DNA TGTGCCAGTAGTAGGGCGTACACCGCTCCAGATACACAGTATTTT.

The J gene is TRBJ2-5, the V gene TRBV7-9, with D possibly TRBD1 on 8 matching bases. V dropped 6 bases and J dropped 5 bases, with 22 bases sitting between them. This CDR3 is 16 amino acids long. Germline loops: CDR1 SEHNR, CDR2 FQNEAQ (reference sequence). CDR3 sequence: CASSFPDRGGRETQYF. The CDR3 DNA is TGTGCCAGCAGTTTCCCCGACAGGGGAGGGCGCGAGACCCAGTACTTC.

The V gene is TRBV28, the J gene TRBJ2-1; D is uncertain. Germline-derived CDR1 and CDR2 are MDHEN and SYDVKM. The length of the CDR3 is 12 residues. Trimming cost V 4 bases and J 10 bases, with 11 bases left between them. CDR3 loop: CASSWTLGEQFF. CDR3 in DNA: TGTGCCAGCAGTTGGACCTTGGGGGAGCAGTTCTTC.

The rearrangement joins TRBV7-6 to TRBJ2-1, with 12 nucleotides matching TRBD2. CDR1 is SGHVS and CDR2 is FNYEAQ in the germline V gene. This CDR3 spans 16 amino acids. V dropped 0 bases and J dropped 7; count of bases not matched to a gene: 4. The DNA for the CDR3 is TGTGCCAGCAGCTTAGCACCGACTAGCGGGGGAAATGAGCAGTTCTTC. It specifies CASSLAPTSGGNEQFF.

The chain has TRBV15 and TRBJ2-3; D remains unclear. The germline V gene has CDR1 LNHNV and CDR2 YYDKDF (reference sequence). Trimming shortened V by 5 bases and J by 5 bases, and 5 bases separated the two germline ends. The CDR3 spans 11 residues. The CDR3 sequence: CATSPGDTQYF. As DNA, the CDR3 is TGTGCCACCAGCCCAGGAGATACGCAGTATTTT.

This clonotype came up a few times. J is TRBJ1-1 and V is TRBV4-1; TRBD1 might be the D (5 bases). The V gene lost 2 bases and the J gene lost 5 bases, with 9 bases spanning the gap. Per the germline V gene, CDR1 is MGHRA and CDR2 is YSYEKL. The CDR3 length is 13 residues. The CDR3 nucleotides read TGCGCCAGCAGCCAACCGGGGCGGACTGAAGCTTTCTTT. Protein product: CASSQPGRTEAFF.

This clonotype has only a few counts. The V gene is TRBV6-5, the J gene TRBJ1-1; D gene unclear. The CDR3 is made up of 15 amino acids. V was trimmed by 0 bases and J by 1 base, leaving 9 bases between them. Germline CDR1 and CDR2: MNHEY and SVGAGI. As DNA, the CDR3 is TGTGCCAGCAGTTACTCGCAGGCCCCGAACACTGAAGCTTTCTTT. This codes for CASSYSQAPNTEAFF.

In this sample, this clonotype turned up once. The V gene is TRBV6-2 or TRBV6-3, the J gene TRBJ1-1; 9 bases line up with TRBD1. CDR3 length: 13 residues. CDR1 and CDR2 from the germline V gene are MNHEY and SVGEGT. With V trimmed by 9 bases and J by 5 bases, 7 bases remained unmatched. As DNA, the CDR3 is TGTGCCAGTAAGGGACAGGGCCAAACTGAAGCTTTCTTT. It translates to CASKGQGQTEAFF.